The present entry profiles one T cell receptor beta chain with its context. This record comes from a study of blood T cell repertoires in COVID-19. Clones were read by immunoSEQ multiplex PCR, and TCRdb kept only the in-frame ones, dropping some. Of roughly 180,000 clones listed, around 90% are singletons. The CDR3 runs 15 residues. V lost 5 bases and J 5 bases, leaving 16 bases between the germline ends. From germline, CDR1 is SGHAT and CDR2 FQNNGV. The TCR was taken from a woman aged 25 to 39 who had recovered from COVID-19. The chain combines TRBV11-2 with TRBJ2-1, with a tentative D call TRBD1 (6 bases). Input material: PBMCs or T cells enriched from blood (not recorded which). CDR3 amino acids: CASSLDRPRNNEQFF. In DNA form, the CDR3 reads TGTGCCAGCAGCCTCGACAGGCCACGCAACAATGAGCAGTTCTTC.